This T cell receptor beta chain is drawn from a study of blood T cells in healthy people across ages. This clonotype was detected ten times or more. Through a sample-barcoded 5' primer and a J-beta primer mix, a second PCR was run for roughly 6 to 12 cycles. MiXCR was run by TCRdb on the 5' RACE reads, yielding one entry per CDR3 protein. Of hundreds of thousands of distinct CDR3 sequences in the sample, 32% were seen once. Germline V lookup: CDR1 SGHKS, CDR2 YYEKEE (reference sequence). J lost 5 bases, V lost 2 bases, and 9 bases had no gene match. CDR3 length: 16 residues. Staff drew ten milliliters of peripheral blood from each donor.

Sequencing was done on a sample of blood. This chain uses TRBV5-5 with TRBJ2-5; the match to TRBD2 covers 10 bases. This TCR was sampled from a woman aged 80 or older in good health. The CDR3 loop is CASSFLAGAPGETQYF. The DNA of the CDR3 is TGTGCCAGCAGCTTTCTAGCGGGGGCCCCTGGCGAGACCCAGTACTTC.